In its sample, the clone carrying this TCR beta chain was seen a few times. Its antigen remains unidentified. TCRdb re-called the 5' RACE reads through MiXCR, storing one row per CDR3 protein. The table records fewer than 250,000 distinct CDR3 sequences, 32% of them present only once. The record originates from a study of CD8 T cells in ankylosing spondylitis. This CDR3 is 15 amino acids long. The J segment lost 0 bases and the V segment lost 4 bases, leaving 4 bases of the junction unmatched. Germline V gives CDR1 SGHDT, CDR2 YYEEEE. General observations from the study: Apparently characteristic of ankylosing spondylitis blood was a TCR beta motif (fewer than 10 highly homologous variants).

What was sequenced was blood, either unsorted or a sorted T cell fraction (not recorded which). The clonotype was recovered from a male donor with ankylosing spondylitis or in good health (not recorded which). The rearrangement joins TRBV5-6 to TRBJ2-3; 8 bases are a match to TRBD1. In DNA, the CDR3 is TGTGCCAGCAGCACGGGACAGGCAAGCACAGATACGCAGTATTTT. It specifies CASSTGQASTDTQYF.